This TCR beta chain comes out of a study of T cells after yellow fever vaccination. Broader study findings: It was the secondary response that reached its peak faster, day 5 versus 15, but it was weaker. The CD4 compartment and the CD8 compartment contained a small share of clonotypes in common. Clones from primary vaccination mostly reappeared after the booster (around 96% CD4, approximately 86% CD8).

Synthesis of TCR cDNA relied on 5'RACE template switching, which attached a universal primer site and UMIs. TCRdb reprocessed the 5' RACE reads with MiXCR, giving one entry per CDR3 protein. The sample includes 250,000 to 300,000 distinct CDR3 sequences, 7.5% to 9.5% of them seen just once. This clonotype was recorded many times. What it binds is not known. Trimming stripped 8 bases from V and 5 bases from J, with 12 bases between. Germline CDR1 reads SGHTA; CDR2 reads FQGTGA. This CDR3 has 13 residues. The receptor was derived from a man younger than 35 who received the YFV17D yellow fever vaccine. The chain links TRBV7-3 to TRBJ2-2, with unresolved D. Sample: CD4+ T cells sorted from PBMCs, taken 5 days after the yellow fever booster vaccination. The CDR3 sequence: CASRETNTGELFF. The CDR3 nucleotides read TGTGCCAGCCGTGAGACCAATACCGGGGAGCTGTTTTTT.